This T cell receptor (beta chain) stems from a study of patients and donors after allogeneic stem cell transplantation. This CDR3 contains 14 residues. Germline CDR1 and CDR2: DFQATT and SNEGSKA (reference sequence). The V and J ends lost 3 bases and 0 bases respectively, with 12 bases between them. TCRdb reanalysed the RT-PCR reads using MiXCR and keeps one entry per CDR3 protein. The sample records about 24,000 distinct CDR3 sequences, approximately 43% being singletons. The sample comprised blood, either unsorted or a sorted T cell fraction (not recorded which). This receptor was identified in a human donor who was either an allogeneic HSCT recipient or a stem cell or donor lymphocyte infusion donor (not recorded which). It is not recorded whose cells these are; they may come from a transplant donor. This chain connects TRBV20-1 to TRBJ2-7; maybe TRBD1 (5 bases). CDR3 DNA sequence: TGCAGTGCTAGTGACAGCTACGGCTCCTACGAGCAGTACTTC. This gives the protein CSASDSYGSYEQYF.